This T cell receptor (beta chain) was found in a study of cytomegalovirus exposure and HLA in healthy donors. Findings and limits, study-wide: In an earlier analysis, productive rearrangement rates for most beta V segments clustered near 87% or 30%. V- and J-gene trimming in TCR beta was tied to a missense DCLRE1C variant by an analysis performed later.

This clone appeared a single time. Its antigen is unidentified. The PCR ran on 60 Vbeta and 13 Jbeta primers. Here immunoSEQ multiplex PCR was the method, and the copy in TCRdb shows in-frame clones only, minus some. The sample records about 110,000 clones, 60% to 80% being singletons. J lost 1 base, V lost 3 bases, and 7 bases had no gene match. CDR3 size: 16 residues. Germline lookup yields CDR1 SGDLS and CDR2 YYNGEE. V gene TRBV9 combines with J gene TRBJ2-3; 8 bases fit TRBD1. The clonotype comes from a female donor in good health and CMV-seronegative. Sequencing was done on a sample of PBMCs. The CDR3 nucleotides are TGTGCCAGCAGCGCCCTGACAGGGGTCGGCACAGATACGCAGTATTTT. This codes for CASSALTGVGTDTQYF.